One and the same sample provided the 10 T cell receptor beta chains below, sequenced in a study of CD8 T cell repertoires and HIV-1 epitope variants. Using immunoSEQ multiplex PCR, the repertoire was profiled, and TCRdb retains in-frame clones only, with some absent. The data hold around 5,800 clones, with roughly 65% observed a single time. Their antigen targets remain unknown. What was sequenced was cultured CD8+ T cells derived from PBMCs. The receptors were gathered from a male donor with HIV.

This sequence joins TRBV5-6 and TRBJ2-2; 7 bases agree with TRBD2. The CDR3 spans 16 residues. The junction had 12 bases not matched to a gene; V was cut back by 6 bases and J by 4 bases. Per germline, CDR1 SGHDT and CDR2 YYEEEE. The CDR3 DNA reads as TGTGCCAGCACCCCCCTGGGAGGGCCCGTCACCGGGGAGCTGTTTTTT. This translates into CASTPLGGPVTGELFF.

This clone was seen once. This chain links TRBV4-3 with TRBJ2-2; maybe TRBD2 (6 bases). The V gene lost 2 bases and the J gene lost 1 base, with 11 bases spanning the gap. Germline V gene sequence: CDR1 LGHNA, CDR2 YSLEER. The CDR3 is made up of 16 amino acids. CDR3 amino acids: CASSQSTSRNTGELFF. In DNA, the CDR3 is TGCGCCAGCAGCCAAAGTACTAGCAGGAACACCGGGGAGCTGTTTTTT.

This chain connects TRBV28 to TRBJ1-2; D gene uncertain. Trimming shortened V by 2 bases and J by 0 bases, and 10 bases separated the two germline ends. Germline CDR1 is MDHEN and CDR2 is SYDVKM. The CDR3 is 15 residues long. For the CDR3, the DNA is TGTGCCAGCAGTTTAGTCACGGAGGCTAACTATGGCTACACCTTC. Protein sequence: CASSLVTEANYGYTF.

This rearrangement joins TRBV12-5 to TRBJ1-2; no clear D. This CDR3 contains 15 residues. Trimming took 1 base from V and 3 from J, leaving 12 bases between them. The germline CDR1 and CDR2 sequences are LGHNT and FRNRAP. CDR3 protein: CASGLARTEDYGYTF. The CDR3 DNA follows: TGTGCTAGTGGTTTGGCCAGGACGGAAGACTATGGCTACACCTTC.

Only a few counts were recorded for this clone. CDR3 DNA: TGTGCCAGCTCACCTGACAGATACGAGCAGTACTTC. Protein product: CASSPDRYEQYF. The gene calls are TRBV18 and TRBJ2-7; TRBD1 is a possible D gene (5 bases). Germline V gene sequence: CDR1 KGHSH, CDR2 LQKENI. Trimming took 3 bases from V and 4 from J, leaving 7 bases between them. The CDR3 has 12 residues.

This clone has just a few counts. The chain links TRBV6-5 to TRBJ2-1; no definite D call. CDR3 size: 14 residues. CDR1 and CDR2 (germline): MNHEY, SVGAGI. V gave up 4 bases and J gave up 6 bases, with 13 bases separating them. The CDR3 spells CASSSLGRSNEQFF. The DNA of the CDR3 is TGTGCCAGCAGTTCCCTCGGCAGGTCCAATGAGCAGTTCTTC.

This clone was counted only a few times. The chain joins TRBV5-6 to TRBJ2-7, with D uncertain. Trimming cost V 3 bases and J 4 bases, with 17 bases left between them. CDR3 length: 15 residues. The V gene's germline CDR1 is SGHDT and CDR2 YYEEEE. The CDR3 reads CASSWSENMVYEQYF. In DNA, the CDR3 is TGTGCCAGCAGCTGGTCCGAAAATATGGTGTACGAGCAGTACTTC.

The chain carries TRBV28 and TRBJ2-1, with 7 bases fitting TRBD1. The CDR3 runs to 16 residues. Germline V gene sequence: CDR1 MDHEN, CDR2 SYDVKM. Germline trimming cut 2 bases from V and 0 bases from J; bases unmatched to any gene: 4. The CDR3 reads CASSLIPGGSYNEQFF. CDR3 nucleotide sequence: TGTGCCAGCAGTTTAATACCAGGGGGCTCCTACAATGAGCAGTTCTTC. The whole variable domain, remainder taken from reference TRBV28 and TRBJ2-1, is DVKVTQSSRYLVKRTGEKVFLECVQDMDHENMFWYRQDPGLGLRLIYFSYDVKMKEKGDIPEGYSVSREKKERFSLILESASTNQTSMYLCASSLIPGGSYNEQFFGPGTRLTVL.

This clone was seen more than once but under ten times. The chain couples TRBV19 to TRBJ2-4, with 11 positions matching TRBD2. V dropped 7 bases and J dropped 5; count of bases not matched to a gene: 16. The CDR3 covers 18 residues. Germline loops: CDR1 LNHDA, CDR2 SQIVND (reference sequence). The CDR3, as DNA: TGTGCCAGTAACGATCGGAGGTGGGGGGGACTAGCGGAAAACATTCAGTACTTC. It specifies CASNDRRWGGLAENIQYF.

The chain links TRBV21-1 to TRBJ2-7; TRBD2, the D gene given by the table, was not confirmed from the DNA. TRBV21-1 is marked as a pseudogene. This CDR3 region has 16 residues. The CDR3 spells CASSGRRGPPPYEQYF. CDR3 sequence (DNA): TGTGCCAGCAGCGGTCGGAGGGGACCCCCTCCCTACGAGCAGTACTTC.